Listed below are T cell receptor beta chains from one sample, sequenced in a study of shared clonotypes between healthy human individuals. The data were produced by immunoSEQ multiplex PCR, yet TCRdb's version contains in-frame clones alone and is incomplete. This table holds 950,000 to 1,200,000 clones, about 80% found once. The specimen was memory CD4+ T cells from PBMCs. The receptor set was obtained from a man between 18 and 29 years old in good health. Some clones in this sample may be carry-over from other donors' samples. Both conserved end residues are part of each CDR3. Each record gives: clone size, D gene, CDR3 length, J gene, V gene, CDR3 DNA, CDR3 protein. D genes are given only for firm matches. Rows may omit the clone size; those that give it use once, few, many or a size class.

clone size: -; D gene: -; CDR3 length: 13; J gene: TRBJ2-5; V gene: TRBV2; CDR3 DNA: TGTGCCAGCGAATTTAGCGGACAAGAGACCCAGTACTTC; CDR3 protein: CASEFSGQETQYF
clone size: -; D gene: -; CDR3 length: 16; J gene: TRBJ2-2; V gene: TRBV5-1; CDR3 DNA: TGCGCCAGCAGCTTCGCTCAGGGAAGGGCCACCGGGGAGCTGTTTTTT; CDR3 protein: CASSFAQGRATGELFF
clone size: -; D gene: TRBD2; CDR3 length: 15; J gene: TRBJ2-7; V gene: TRBV5-4; CDR3 DNA: TGTGCCAGCAGCCCCGCCGGGGGGAGGTTGAACGAGCAGTACTTC; CDR3 protein: CASSPAGGRLNEQYF
clone size: -; D gene: -; CDR3 length: 13; J gene: TRBJ1-1; V gene: TRBV5-4; CDR3 DNA: TGTGCCAGCAGCTTCCCCGCGAACACTGAAGCTTTCTTT; CDR3 protein: CASSFPANTEAFF
clone size: -; D gene: -; CDR3 length: 15; J gene: TRBJ2-5; V gene: TRBV5-5; CDR3 DNA: TGTGCCAGCAGCTTGCCTAGAGTGTCGCGGGAGACCCAGTACTTC; CDR3 protein: CASSLPRVSRETQYF
clone size: -; D gene: TRBD1; CDR3 length: 15; J gene: TRBJ1-6; V gene: TRBV2; CDR3 DNA: TGTGCCAGCAGTGAAGCGGGACAGGGGAATTCACCCCTCCACTTT; CDR3 protein: CASSEAGQGNSPLHF
clone size: -; D gene: TRBD1; CDR3 length: 15; J gene: TRBJ2-7; V gene: TRBV28; CDR3 DNA: TGTGCCAGCAGTTTATCCGGGACAGTCTCCTACGAGCAGTACTTC; CDR3 protein: CASSLSGTVSYEQYF
clone size: -; D gene: TRBD2; CDR3 length: 14; J gene: TRBJ2-3; V gene: TRBV30; CDR3 DNA: TGTGCCTGGAGGAGCGGGAGGGCCTTAGATACGCAGTATTTT; CDR3 protein: CAWRSGRALDTQYF
clone size: -; D gene: TRBD2; CDR3 length: 16; J gene: TRBJ2-7; V gene: TRBV7-8; CDR3 DNA: TGTGCCAGCAGCCCCAAGACTAGCGGGAGGTTTGAAGAGCAGTACTTC; CDR3 protein: CASSPKTSGRFEEQYF
clone size: -; D gene: TRBD2; CDR3 length: 17; J gene: TRBJ2-6; V gene: TRBV7-9; CDR3 DNA: TGTGCCAGCAGCTTGGGACTAGCGGGGCTTGGGGCCAACGTCCTGACTTTC; CDR3 protein: CASSLGLAGLGANVLTF
clone size: -; D gene: -; CDR3 length: 14; J gene: TRBJ1-2; V gene: TRBV6-5; CDR3 DNA: TGTGCCAGCAGTAACCGAGGGGGGAACTATGGCTACACCTTC; CDR3 protein: CASSNRGGNYGYTF
clone size: -; D gene: TRBD1; CDR3 length: 16; J gene: TRBJ1-2; V gene: TRBV4-1; CDR3 DNA: TGCGCCAGCAGCCAAGGCCCCACGGTACAGGGGGAAGGCTACACCTTC; CDR3 protein: CASSQGPTVQGEGYTF
clone size: -; D gene: -; CDR3 length: 15; J gene: TRBJ1-2; V gene: TRBV29-1; CDR3 DNA: TGCAGCGTTGACGACCCATTCAGCGGTAACTATGGCTACACCTTC; CDR3 protein: CSVDDPFSGNYGYTF
clone size: few; D gene: -; CDR3 length: 14; J gene: TRBJ1-5; V gene: TRBV19; CDR3 DNA: TGTGCCAGTAGTATATCTCCCCCCAATCAGCCCCAGCATTTT; CDR3 protein: CASSISPPNQPQHF
clone size: -; D gene: -; CDR3 length: 12; J gene: TRBJ2-3; V gene: TRBV7-2; CDR3 DNA: TGTGCCAGCAGCCTCCAGGGAAATACGCAGTATTTT; CDR3 protein: CASSLQGNTQYF
clone size: -; D gene: -; CDR3 length: 14; J gene: TRBJ1-1; V gene: TRBV7-9; CDR3 DNA: TGTGCCAGCAGCCCCACGGCCGGGAACACTGAAGCTTTCTTT; CDR3 protein: CASSPTAGNTEAFF
clone size: -; D gene: TRBD1; CDR3 length: 14; J gene: TRBJ1-5; V gene: TRBV28; CDR3 DNA: TGTGCCACAACAGGGGGAGGTCGGGATCAGCCCCAGCATTTT; CDR3 protein: CATTGGGRDQPQHF
clone size: -; D gene: -; CDR3 length: 13; J gene: TRBJ1-1; V gene: TRBV7-3; CDR3 DNA: TGTGCCAGCAGCTCAGGGTTGAACACTGAAGCTTTCTTT; CDR3 protein: CASSSGLNTEAFF
clone size: -; D gene: -; CDR3 length: 15; J gene: TRBJ2-2; V gene: TRBV6-5; CDR3 DNA: TGTGCCAGCAGTCGGATACAGGGAGGTACCGGGGAGCTGTTTTTT; CDR3 protein: CASSRIQGGTGELFF
clone size: -; D gene: TRBD2; CDR3 length: 17; J gene: TRBJ2-3; V gene: TRBV28; CDR3 DNA: TGTGCCAGCAGTTTATATGGTAGCGGGAGGGCGGGAGATACGCAGTATTTT; CDR3 protein: CASSLYGSGRAGDTQYF
clone size: -; D gene: TRBD2; CDR3 length: 17; J gene: TRBJ2-3; V gene: TRBV28; CDR3 DNA: TGTGCCAGCAGTACTTCTCTAGCGGGAGGGCCGACAGATACGCAGTATTTT; CDR3 protein: CASSTSLAGGPTDTQYF
clone size: -; D gene: -; CDR3 length: 14; J gene: TRBJ1-2; V gene: TRBV5-1; CDR3 DNA: TGCGCCAGCAGCCTGGGGACTTCGCCCCCTAGCTACACCTTC; CDR3 protein: CASSLGTSPPSYTF
clone size: -; D gene: -; CDR3 length: 14; J gene: TRBJ2-7; V gene: TRBV6-1; CDR3 DNA: TGTGCCAGCGACCCCGAGGGGGGAACCTACGAGCAGTACTTC; CDR3 protein: CASDPEGGTYEQYF
clone size: -; D gene: TRBD1; CDR3 length: 15; J gene: TRBJ2-2; V gene: TRBV18; CDR3 DNA: TGTGCCAGCTCACCCCGACAGGGGAACACCGGGGAGCTGTTTTTT; CDR3 protein: CASSPRQGNTGELFF
clone size: -; D gene: TRBD2; CDR3 length: 15; J gene: TRBJ2-7; V gene: TRBV7-2; CDR3 DNA: TGTGCCAGCAGCTTAAGGGCGGGAGGAGCCTACGAGCAGTACTTC; CDR3 protein: CASSLRAGGAYEQYF
clone size: -; D gene: TRBD2; CDR3 length: 16; J gene: TRBJ2-7; V gene: TRBV27; CDR3 DNA: TGTGCCAGCAGCCGCCAACTGAGCGGGAGGCTCTACGAGCAGTACTTC; CDR3 protein: CASSRQLSGRLYEQYF
clone size: -; D gene: TRBD2; CDR3 length: 17; J gene: TRBJ2-7; V gene: TRBV18; CDR3 DNA: TGTGCCAGCTCACACACCTGGACTAGCGGGAGCTCCTACGAGCAGTACTTC; CDR3 protein: CASSHTWTSGSSYEQYF
clone size: once; D gene: TRBD2; CDR3 length: 15; J gene: TRBJ2-7; V gene: TRBV4-1; CDR3 DNA: TGCGCCAGCAGCTATCGACTAGCGGGGTCCGGAGAGCAGTACTTC; CDR3 protein: CASSYRLAGSGEQYF
clone size: -; D gene: TRBD1; CDR3 length: 14; J gene: TRBJ2-7; V gene: TRBV28; CDR3 DNA: TGTGCCAGCACAGCCAGGGGGTCCATCTACGAGCAGTACTTC; CDR3 protein: CASTARGSIYEQYF